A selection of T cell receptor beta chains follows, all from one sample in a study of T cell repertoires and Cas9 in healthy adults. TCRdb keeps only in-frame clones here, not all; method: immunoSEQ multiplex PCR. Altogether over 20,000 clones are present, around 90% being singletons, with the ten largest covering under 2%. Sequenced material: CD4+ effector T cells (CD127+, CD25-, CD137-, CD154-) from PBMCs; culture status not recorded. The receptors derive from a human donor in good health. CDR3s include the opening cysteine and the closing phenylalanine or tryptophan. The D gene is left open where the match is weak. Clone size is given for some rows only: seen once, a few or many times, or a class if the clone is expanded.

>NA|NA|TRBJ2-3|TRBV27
TGTGCCAGCAGACAGCGCCGCACAGATACGCAGTATTTT
CASRQRRTDTQYF
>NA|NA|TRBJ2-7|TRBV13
TGTGCCAGCAGTTCTCGGGGTGCGGGACCCTACGAGCAGTACTTC
CASSSRGAGPYEQYF
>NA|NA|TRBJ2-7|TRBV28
TGTGCCAGCAGCCGGAGGCTTTACGAGCAGTACTTC
CASSRRLYEQYF
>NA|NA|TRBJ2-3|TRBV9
TGTGCCAGCAGCCCAGGCCTGGCGAGCACAGATACGCAGTATTTT
CASSPGLASTDTQYF
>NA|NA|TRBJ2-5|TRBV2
TGTGCCAGCAGTCGGAGGGAGACCCAGTACTTC
CASSRRETQYF
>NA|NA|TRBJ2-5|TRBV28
TGTGCCAGCAGTTTGGGCCAGCAAGAGACCCAGTACTTC
CASSLGQQETQYF
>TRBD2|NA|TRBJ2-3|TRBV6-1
TGTGCCGGCAGTGAGCCGGGACTAGGAGTGGCAGATACGCAGTATTTT
CAGSEPGLGVADTQYF
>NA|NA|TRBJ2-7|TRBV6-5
TGTGCCAGCAGTGAGCCCCTCGAGCAGTACTTC
CASSEPLEQYF
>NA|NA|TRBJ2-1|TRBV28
TGTGCCAGCTTTTCGCCGGAGCGAAGCTCCTACAATGAGCAGTTCTTC
CASFSPERSSYNEQFF
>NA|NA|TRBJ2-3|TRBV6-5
TGTGCCAGCAGTTACTCGCGTCAGGGTCCAGGTACGCAGTATTTT
CASSYSRQGPGTQYF
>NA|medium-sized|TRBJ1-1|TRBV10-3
TGTGCCATCAGACGGACGGTGAACACTGAAGCTTTCTTT
CAIRRTVNTEAFF
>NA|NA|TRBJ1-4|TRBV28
TGTGCCAGCATGCGCCTGATCGGGGAAAAACTGTTTTTT
CASMRLIGEKLFF
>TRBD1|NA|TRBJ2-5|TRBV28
TGTGCCAGCAGCTCCAAGGACAGGTTCCAAGAGACCCAGTACTTC
CASSSKDRFQETQYF
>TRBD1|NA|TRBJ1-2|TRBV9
TGTGCCAGCAGCGTAGACAGGGGGAACTATGGCTACACCTTC
CASSVDRGNYGYTF
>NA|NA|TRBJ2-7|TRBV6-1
TGTGCCAGCGGGGCTTCTACCCCCTACGAGCAGTACTTC
CASGASTPYEQYF
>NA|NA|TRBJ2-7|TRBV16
TGTGCCAGCAGCAGGGTGACCTTCGACGGCGAGCAGTACTTC
CASSRVTFDGEQYF
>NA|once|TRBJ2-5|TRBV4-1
TGCGCCAGCAGCCAGAGCCCGGGGGCGGGAGAGACCCAGTACTTC
CASSQSPGAGETQYF
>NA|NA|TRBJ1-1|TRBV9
TGTGCCAGCAGCGTCGGGGCGCAGACTGAAGCTTTCTTT
CASSVGAQTEAFF
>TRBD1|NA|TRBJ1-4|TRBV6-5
TGTGCCAGCAAACCACGGGGACAGACTAATGAAAAACTGTTTTTT
CASKPRGQTNEKLFF
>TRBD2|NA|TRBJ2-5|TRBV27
TGTGCCAGCAGTTTAAGTAGCGGGCATGGGGAGACCCAGTACTTC
CASSLSSGHGETQYF
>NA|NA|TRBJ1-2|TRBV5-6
TGTGCCAGCAGCTTGGACGGTTATGGCTACACCTTC
CASSLDGYGYTF
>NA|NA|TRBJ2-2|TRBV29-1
TGCAGCGCTGGTTTTATCACCGGGGAGCTGTTTTTT
CSAGFITGELFF
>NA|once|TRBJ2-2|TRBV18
TGTGCCAGCTCACCAAGGATCGACCTCACCGGGGAGCTGTTTTTT
CASSPRIDLTGELFF
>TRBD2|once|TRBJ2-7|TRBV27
TGTGCCAGCAGTAAATATGCGGGCGGGAGGGCGAAAGAGCAGTACTTC
CASSKYAGGRAKEQYF
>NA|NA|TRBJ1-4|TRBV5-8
TGTGCCAGCTTCGGGAGCAATGAAAAACTGTTTTTT
CASFGSNEKLFF
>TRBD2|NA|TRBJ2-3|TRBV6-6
TGTGCCAGTAGACTAGCCGGCACAGATACGCAGTATTTT
CASRLAGTDTQYF